This T cell receptor (beta chain) was profiled in a study of blood T cell repertoires in COVID-19. Study context: Samples of COVID-19 (acute and convalescent) were obtained from the United States, Italy and Spain. From T cells, B-cell-depleted T cells, or PBMCs came the material, which was cDNA or gDNA.

TCRdb's table, derived via immunoSEQ multiplex PCR, lists solely in-frame clones and lacks some. Among approximately 240,000 clones listed, roughly 84% were seen once. CDR3 size: 14 residues. Losses at the gene ends were 5 bases for V and 6 bases for J; bases not matched to a gene: 6. Germline assignment: CDR1 MDHEN and CDR2 SYDVKM. The sequence was collected from a woman aged 40 to 50 who had recovered from COVID-19. J is TRBJ1-5 and V is TRBV28; TRBD1 matches 8 bases. Material for sequencing was peripheral blood. CDR3 residues: CASSAGGFGQPQHF. CDR3 bases: TGTGCCAGCAGTGCAGGGGGCTTCGGTCAGCCCCAGCATTTT. The full variable domain, completed using reference TRBV28 and TRBJ1-5, is DVKVTQSSRYLVKRTGEKVFLECVQDMDHENMFWYRQDPGLGLRLIYFSYDVKMKEKGDIPEGYSVSREKKERFSLILESASTNQTSMYLCASSAGGFGQPQHFGDGTRLSIL.